A single sample gave rise to the 21 T cell receptor beta chains below, sequenced in a study of cytomegalovirus exposure and HLA in healthy donors (TCRdb year 2017). Libraries were built with the immunoSEQ multiplex PCR assay. For the multiplex PCR, a mixture combining 60 forward primers for TCR Vbeta segments and 13 reverse primers for TCR Jbeta segments was used. What TCRdb holds here is the immuneACCESS table cut down to in-frame rearrangements. Part of the clones is not present; checked against another copy, under half of the missing clones reflect an unresolved V gene, and the others are unexplained. The sample contains approximately 120,000 clones, approximately 17% of them found a single time. The ten largest clones capture approximately 2.6% of the sample. Material: PBMCs. The receptor source for this set is a female donor in good health and CMV-seropositive.

This clone was seen only a few times. The gene calls are TRBV4-1 and TRBJ2-1; possible D gene TRBD2, 6 bases. V dropped 0 bases and J dropped 2 bases, with 14 bases sitting between them. The CDR3 spans 17 residues. Germline V gene data show CDR1 as MGHRA and CDR2 as YSYEKL. The CDR3 region has the DNA TGCGCCAGCAGCCAAGATCCGGTAGCGGAAGCCTACAATGAGCAGTTCTTC. It codes for CASSQDPVAEAYNEQFF.

This clone came up many times. The chain carries TRBV13 and TRBJ2-7; the match to TRBD2 covers 10 bases. V shed 3 bases and J 6 bases; nucleotides not matched to a gene: 5. The CDR3 has 14 residues. Germline V lookup: CDR1 PRHDT, CDR2 FYEKMQ (reference sequence). CDR3 region: CASSFGAGGPEQYF. CDR3 bases: TGTGCCAGCAGCTTCGGAGCGGGAGGGCCCGAGCAGTACTTC.

This clone occurred a few times. The chain combines TRBV4-2 with TRBJ1-1, with D possibly matching TRBD1 (6 bases). CDR3 length: 14 residues. Trimming pared 5 bases from V and 5 bases from J, leaving 15 bases between. In germline, CDR1 is LGHNA, CDR2 YNFKEQ. This chain's CDR3 is CASSLHRVGTEAFF. DNA for the CDR3: TGTGCCAGCAGCTTACACAGGGTAGGGACTGAAGCTTTCTTT.

The chain is built from TRBV19 and TRBJ1-5, with a weak D call TRBD1 (6 bases). This CDR3 has 15 residues. Between the trimmed V and J ends, which lost 5 bases and 0 bases, there was a span of 11 bases. CDR1 is LNHDA, CDR2 SQIVND, per germline (reference sequence). The DNA for the CDR3 is TGTGCCAGTAGTGTCCGGGACAATAGCAATCAGCCCCAGCATTTT. It codes for CASSVRDNSNQPQHF.

The chain links TRBV7-7 to TRBJ2-7, with 9 nucleotides matching TRBD2. This CDR3 comprises 14 residues. Germline values: CDR1 SSHAT, CDR2 FNYEAQ (reference sequence). The CDR3 sequence is CASGRRGGTYEQYF. In DNA, the CDR3 is TGTGCTAGCGGGCGGCGGGGGGGAACCTACGAGCAGTACTTC.

The rearrangement links TRBV7-9 to TRBJ1-4; D unclear. Germline V gene sequence: CDR1 SEHNR, CDR2 FQNEAQ (reference sequence). V lost 5 bases to trimming and J lost 5 bases, with 9 bases between them. CDR3 length: 13 residues. The CDR3 loop is CASSQAMNEKLFF. The CDR3 coding sequence is TGTGCCAGCAGCCAAGCAATGAATGAAAAACTGTTTTTT. Combining the CDR3 with reference TRBV7-9 and TRBJ1-4 gives the whole variable domain DTGVSQNPRHKITKRGQNVTFRCDPISEHNRLYWYRQTLGQGPEFLTYFQNEAQLEKSRLLSDRFSAERPKGSFSTLEIQRTEQGDSAMYLCASSQAMNEKLFFGSGTQLSVL.

This clone was detected a few times. The chain is built from TRBV27 and TRBJ1-1; tentatively, D is TRBD1 (5 bases). Trimming left V 2 bases short and J 1 base short, with 11 bases between. The CDR3 consists of 15 residues. Germline V lookup: CDR1 MNHEY, CDR2 SMNVEV (reference sequence). The CDR3 nucleotides read TGTGCCAGCAGTTTAAATGCAGGGTCGAACACTGAAGCTTTCTTT. It codes for CASSLNAGSNTEAFF.

CDR3 coding DNA: TGCGCCAGCAGCTTTGGACAGGGGGCCATCTACGAGCAGTACTTC. Its translation: CASSFGQGAIYEQYF. The chain couples TRBV5-1 to TRBJ2-7; 11 bases match TRBD1. Germline V gene sequence: CDR1 SGHRS, CDR2 YFSETQ. This CDR3 region has 15 residues. Trimming cost V 2 bases and J 3 bases; bases outside gene matches: 4.

The V and J genes are TRBV5-1 and TRBJ2-7; TRBD2 is a possible D gene (5 bases). Germline-derived CDR1 and CDR2 are SGHRS and YFSETQ. The V and J ends lost 5 bases and 3 bases respectively, with 18 bases between them. There are 15 residues in the CDR3. The CDR3 here is CASSYTGSLNYEQYF. The DNA of the CDR3 is TGCGCCAGCAGTTACACGGGAAGCTTAAACTACGAGCAGTACTTC.

The chain joins TRBV5-1 to TRBJ2-7, with D unresolved. V lost 1 base and J lost 7, with 15 bases in between. Germline values: CDR1 SGHRS, CDR2 YFSETQ. The CDR3 is 14 amino acids. Here the CDR3 DNA reads TGCGCCAGCAGCTTGATGGGCCCTCTACGAGAGCAGTACTTC. Translation: CASSLMGPLREQYF.

J is TRBJ1-2 and V is TRBV27, with no clear D. CDR1 and CDR2 from the germline V gene are MNHEY and SMNVEV (reference sequence). Trimming shortened V by 6 bases and J by 3 bases, and 11 bases separated the two germline ends. This CDR3 has 13 residues. The CDR3 region is CASSAREYYGYTF. The CDR3 DNA reads TGTGCCAGCAGCGCAAGGGAGTACTATGGCTACACCTTC.

This clone has just a few counts. The V and J genes are TRBV5-4 and TRBJ2-5, with 11 bases fitting TRBD2. This CDR3 has 15 residues. With 4 bases clipped from V and 2 bases from J, the junction kept 4 bases outside the gene matches. From germline, CDR1 is SGHNT and CDR2 YYREEE (reference sequence). The CDR3 reads CASSPRLAGQETQYF. The CDR3 nucleotides are TGTGCCAGCAGCCCTAGACTAGCGGGACAAGAGACCCAGTACTTC.

This clone was counted between two and nine times. V is TRBV13 and J is TRBJ1-1; 7 bases map to TRBD1. The CDR3 length is 14 residues. CDR1 and CDR2 from the germline V gene are PRHDT and FYEKMQ (reference sequence). The J segment lost 7 bases and the V segment lost 6 bases, leaving 11 bases of the junction unmatched. The CDR3 region is CASRQPGQKLEAFF. CDR3 bases: TGTGCCAGCAGGCAACCGGGACAGAAACTTGAAGCTTTCTTT. The full variable domain, with the rest looked up from reference TRBV13 and TRBJ1-1, is AAGVIQSPRHLIKEKRETATLKCYPIPRHDTVYWYQQGPGQDPQFLISFYEKMQSDKGSIPDRFSAQQFSDYHSELNMSSLELGDSALYFCASRQPGQKLEAFFGQGTRLTVV.

This clone has a handful of counts. The CDR3 region is CASSLNWRWNTF. The CDR3 nucleotides are TGTGCCAGCAGCTTGAATTGGAGGTGGAACACCTTC. This chain uses TRBV5-4 with TRBJ1-2; D remains ambiguous. CDR3 length: 12 amino acids. The ends were cut back, 1 base at V and 12 bases at J, with 13 bases in the middle. Germline CDR1 is SGHNT and CDR2 is YYREEE (reference sequence).

The V call is TRBV21-1, the J call TRBJ1-1; TRBD1 reflects the table's D call only, with no check against the DNA. TRBV21-1 constitutes a pseudogene. CDR3 length: 16 amino acids. CDR3 protein: CASSTRTAGNNTEAFF. The DNA for the CDR3 is TGTGCCAGCAGCACCAGGACAGCTGGCAATAACACTGAAGCTTTCTTT.

This clone was picked up a small number of times. The DNA for the CDR3 is TGTGCCAGCAGTCTTTACCTCGGACAGGGCTACGAGCAGTACTTC. Translated, it gives CASSLYLGQGYEQYF. The chain couples TRBV5-8 to TRBJ2-7, with 8 bases lining up with TRBD1. V lost 5 bases, J lost 3 bases, and 10 bases stayed unmatched. The V gene's germline CDR1 is SGHTS and CDR2 YDEGEE. The CDR3 loop spans 15 amino acids.

This clone occurred a few times. The chain is built from TRBV10-2 and TRBJ2-1; 11 positions agree with TRBD2. Germline CDR1 is WSHSY and CDR2 is SAAADI. V shed 4 bases and J 4 bases; nucleotides not matched to a gene: 0. CDR3 length equals 14 residues. CDR3 sequence: CASSGLAGYNEQFF. The CDR3 DNA follows: TGCGCCAGCAGTGGACTAGCGGGATACAATGAGCAGTTCTTC.

The rearrangement joins TRBV11-2 to TRBJ2-3, with D unclear. Germline lookup yields CDR1 SGHAT and CDR2 FQNNGV. The CDR3 covers 13 residues. V was pared by 5 bases and J by 4 bases, with 10 bases between. The CDR3: CASSPYEADTQYF. CDR3 in DNA: TGTGCCAGCAGCCCCTATGAGGCAGATACGCAGTATTTT.

V gene TRBV9 combines with J gene TRBJ2-1; 9 nucleotides line up with TRBD1. Per germline, CDR1 SGDLS and CDR2 YYNGEE. This CDR3 has 13 residues. Trimming at V came to 9 bases and at J to 6 bases, leaving 7 bases not matched to a gene. The CDR3 sequence: CANRDRDVNEQFF. The CDR3 DNA reads as TGTGCCAACCGGGACAGGGATGTCAATGAGCAGTTCTTC.

CDR3 bases: TGTGCCAGCAGTGACAGGTACAATGAGCAGTTCTTC. It codes for CASSDRYNEQFF. V is TRBV25-1 and J is TRBJ2-1; D gene ambiguous. Germline lookup yields CDR1 MGHDK and CDR2 SYGVNS. This CDR3 has 12 amino acids. V shed 3 bases and J shed 4 bases, with 4 bases lying between them.

The CDR3 is CASADLAGAADTQYF. The CDR3, as DNA: TGTGCCAGCGCAGATTTGGCGGGGGCCGCAGATACGCAGTATTTT. The chain recombines TRBV15 with TRBJ2-3; the D gene is possibly TRBD2 (7 bases). CDR1 LNHNV and CDR2 YYDKDF come from the germline V gene (reference sequence). V was pared by 10 bases and J by 4 bases, with 21 bases between. The CDR3 spans 15 residues. The entire variable domain, with the rest obtained from reference TRBV15 and TRBJ2-3, is as follows: DAMVIQNPRYQVTQFGKPVTLSCSQTLNHNVMYWYQQKSSQAPKLLFHYYDKDFNNEADTPDNFQSRRPNTSFCFLDIRSPGLGDTAMYLCASADLAGAADTQYFGPGTRLTVL.